Following are 23 T cell receptor beta chains from one sample sequenced in a study of blood T cell repertoires in COVID-19. Measured with immunoSEQ multiplex PCR; TCRdb has only the in-frame clones, and not every one. The sample comprises some 230,000 clones, approximately 80% of which are singletons, and 15% rests with the top ten. Sequencing was done on a sample of PBMCs or T cells enriched from blood (not recorded which). The receptors originated from a man aged 40-49 years who had recovered from COVID-19.

This sequence joins TRBV5-1 and TRBJ1-1; D may be TRBD1 (6 bases). The V gene's germline CDR1 is SGHRS and CDR2 YFSETQ. The CDR3 runs 12 residues. Deletions cut 1 base from V and 5 bases from J, with 6 bases between. CDR3: CASSLRGTEAFF. The CDR3 DNA follows: TGCGCCAGCAGCTTGAGGGGGACTGAAGCTTTCTTT.

The genes are TRBV6-2 or TRBV6-3 and TRBJ1-2; D perhaps matches TRBD1 (5 bases). There are 12 residues in the CDR3. Germline V CDR1 and CDR2: MNHEY, SVGEGT. Trimming left V 6 bases short and J 6 bases short, with 11 bases between. The CDR3 reads CASSLDRNGYTF. The CDR3 region has the DNA TGTGCCAGCAGCCTTGACAGAAATGGCTACACCTTC.

The V gene is TRBV6-5, the J gene TRBJ2-1, with 7 bases matching TRBD2. Trimming removed 7 bases from V and 1 base from J; junction bases left unmatched: 4. Germline CDR1 reads MNHEY; CDR2 reads SVGAGI. The CDR3 has 14 residues. The CDR3 coding sequence is TGTGCCAGCACGGGGAGGGCGTCCTACAATGAGCAGTTCTTC. Residues: CASTGRASYNEQFF.

The chain combines TRBV29-1 with TRBJ1-6; D is unclear. There are 14 residues in the CDR3. Germline V gives CDR1 SQVTM, CDR2 ANQGSEA. V was trimmed by 6 bases and J by 0 bases, leaving 9 bases between them. CDR3 region: CSVSVSSYNSPLHF. The CDR3 nucleotides read TGCAGCGTCTCGGTTAGCTCCTATAATTCACCCCTCCACTTT.

The gene calls are TRBV5-1 and TRBJ2-7; TRBD1 matches 10 bases. CDR1 is SGHRS, CDR2 YFSETQ, per germline. The length of the CDR3 is 15 residues. Trimming removed 0 bases from V and 0 bases from J; junction bases left unmatched: 0. The CDR3 protein is CASSLGQGASYEQYF. The CDR3 nucleotides are TGCGCCAGCAGCTTGGGACAGGGGGCCTCCTACGAGCAGTACTTC.

The chain employs TRBV5-1 and TRBJ2-3, with TRBD1 matching over 9 bases. Germline V gene sequence: CDR1 SGHRS, CDR2 YFSETQ. J was trimmed by 1 base and V by 3 bases; bases with no gene match: 6. This CDR3 is 16 amino acids long. Written as DNA, the CDR3 is TGCGCCAGCAGCTACGGGGACAGGGATCGCACAGATACGCAGTATTTT. This encodes CASSYGDRDRTDTQYF.

The gene calls are TRBV7-2 and TRBJ2-2, with 9 bases lining up with TRBD2. CDR3 length: 15 residues. CDR1 and CDR2 (germline): SGHTA, FQGNSA. Losses at the gene ends were 3 bases for V and 4 bases for J; bases not matched to a gene: 3. The CDR3 coding sequence is TGTGCCAGCAGCTTCGGCGGGGGGGCCACCGGGGAGCTGTTTTTT. Its translation: CASSFGGGATGELFF.

This clone was seen just once. V gene TRBV18 combines with J gene TRBJ2-1, with TRBD2 identical over 9 bases. The germline gives CDR1 KGHSH, CDR2 LQKENI. The V gene end was trimmed by 2 bases and the J gene end by 0 bases; junction bases not matched to a gene: 8. The CDR3 extends over 18 amino acids. CDR3 residues: CASSPVWSGGSSYNEQFF. The DNA for the CDR3 is TGTGCCAGCTCACCAGTCTGGAGCGGGGGGAGCTCCTACAATGAGCAGTTCTTC.

The chain carries TRBV6-8 and TRBJ2-3; D not certain. The CDR3 consists of 12 residues. Looked up from germline, CDR1 is MNHGY and CDR2 is SAAAGT. Trimming took 6 bases from V and 6 from J, leaving 10 bases between them. This CDR3 is CASSRRLDTQYF. The CDR3 DNA is TGTGCCAGCAGCCGACGACTCGATACGCAGTATTTT.

This chain connects TRBV5-1 to TRBJ2-1; TRBD1 is a possible D gene (6 bases). This CDR3 contains 13 residues. With 4 bases removed from V and 8 bases from J, the gap between germline ends came to 13 bases. The germline CDR1 and CDR2 sequences are SGHRS and YFSETQ. DNA for the CDR3: TGCGCCAGCAGCCGCGACAGGTGGGATGAGCAGTTCTTC. This translates into CASSRDRWDEQFF.

CDR3 coding DNA: TGTGCCAGCAGCGCGGGACTTAGCGGGAGCGCAGATACGCAGTATTTT. Translating it yields CASSAGLSGSADTQYF. The chain combines TRBV9 with TRBJ2-3; 9 positions match TRBD2. Germline values: CDR1 SGDLS, CDR2 YYNGEE. The V segment lost 3 bases and the J segment 4 bases; nucleotides outside the gene matches: 9. This CDR3 has 16 residues.

A note on this clone: This same CDR3 is encoded by further DNA sequences in the sample. The gene calls are TRBV18 and TRBJ1-5; D unclear. V dropped 2 bases and J dropped 3 bases, with 5 bases sitting between them. CDR3 length: 13 residues. Germline V gene sequence: CDR1 KGHSH, CDR2 LQKENI. CDR3 in amino acids: CASSPGLNQPQHF. The CDR3 DNA reads TGTGCCAGCTCACCAGGACTCAATCAGCCCCAGCATTTT.

The chain is built from TRBV7-9 and TRBJ2-3, with D uncertain. This CDR3 is 14 amino acids long. The germline CDR1 and CDR2 sequences are SEHNR and FQNEAQ (reference sequence). With 1 base removed from V and 3 bases from J, the gap between germline ends came to 8 bases. The CDR3 nucleotides are TGTGCCAGCAGCTTAGACGCCCAGACAGATACGCAGTATTTT. It encodes CASSLDAQTDTQYF.

V usage is TRBV3-1 (or the pseudogene TRBV3-2) and J usage is TRBJ1-3, with 7 bases that match TRBD1. CDR3 length: 17 residues. Germline CDR1 LGHDT, CDR2 YNNKEL (reference sequence). V lost 4 bases, J lost 2 bases, and 11 bases stayed unmatched. The CDR3 loop reads CASSPLEGAWAGNTIYF. CDR3 nucleotides: TGTGCCAGCAGCCCATTGGAGGGGGCTTGGGCTGGAAACACCATATATTTT.

This chain links TRBV10-3 with TRBJ2-5, with 9 bases identical to TRBD1. Germline CDR1 reads ENHRY; CDR2 reads SYGVKD. After removal of 3 bases from V and 3 bases from J, the junction contained 14 bases not matched to a gene. The CDR3 is 18 amino acids. CDR3 in DNA: TGTGCCATCAGTGAATCGACAGGGGGGTGGAGTCGTGAAGAGACCCAGTACTTC. Its translation: CAISESTGGWSREETQYF.

The J gene is TRBJ1-5, the V gene TRBV5-1; tentatively, D is TRBD1 (5 bases). The CDR3 has 14 amino acids. CDR1 SGHRS and CDR2 YFSETQ come from the germline V gene. Between the trimmed V and J ends, which lost 2 bases and 3 bases, there was a span of 9 bases. CDR3 coding DNA: TGCGCCAGCAGCTTCTCAGGGAACAATCAGCCCCAGCATTTT. The encoded protein is CASSFSGNNQPQHF.

This rearrangement joins TRBV5-1 to TRBJ2-2, with 7 bases lining up with TRBD2. Germline V gives CDR1 SGHRS, CDR2 YFSETQ. Trimming removed 0 bases from V and 5 bases from J; junction bases left unmatched: 4. There are 15 residues in the CDR3. The CDR3 coding sequence is TGCGCCAGCAGCTTGGTACAGCGGGGTACCGGGGAGCTGTTTTTT. Amino acids: CASSLVQRGTGELFF.

This clone appeared a few times. This chain uses TRBV29-1 with TRBJ1-2; D is unclear. The V and J ends lost 2 bases and 8 bases respectively, with 18 bases between them. Per germline, CDR1 SQVTM and CDR2 ANQGSEA. The CDR3 totals 14 residues. DNA of the CDR3: TGCAGCGTTGAAACCCCGGGAGTTTCTCGCGGCTACACCTTC. Protein sequence: CSVETPGVSRGYTF.

V usage is TRBV28 and J usage is TRBJ1-4; D perhaps matches TRBD1 (5 bases). There are 14 residues in the CDR3. The V and J ends lost 6 bases and 10 bases respectively, with 18 bases between them. Germline CDR1 and CDR2: MDHEN and SYDVKM. DNA for the CDR3: TGTGCCAGCAGAACTACCGGGGGAAGGGGAAAACTGTTTTTT. It specifies CASRTTGGRGKLFF.

This sequence joins TRBV27 and TRBJ2-1; possible D gene TRBD1, 6 bases. The CDR3 sequence is 16 residues long. Germline V gene lookup returns CDR1 MNHEY and CDR2 SMNVEV (reference sequence). The V end was cut by 2 bases, the J end by 7 bases, with 18 bases between. The CDR3: CASSLMGALGVNEQFF. CDR3 sequence (DNA): TGTGCCAGCAGTTTAATGGGGGCCTTAGGAGTGAATGAGCAGTTCTTC.

This rearrangement joins TRBV28 to TRBJ1-2, with 7 positions matching TRBD1. The CDR3 extends over 13 amino acids. The V gene's germline CDR1 is MDHEN and CDR2 SYDVKM. Unmatched junction bases numbered 5, after V lost 7 bases and J lost 3 bases. DNA for the CDR3: TGTGCCAGCACCCAAACAGGGGACTATGGCTACACCTTC. This gives the protein CASTQTGDYGYTF.

The chain recombines TRBV5-1 with TRBJ1-2, with a tentative D call TRBD1 (6 bases). Trimming shortened V by 4 bases and J by 1 base, and 14 bases separated the two germline ends. CDR1 and CDR2 from the germline V gene are SGHRS and YFSETQ. This CDR3 has 15 amino acids. The CDR3 here is CASSPRGGGNYGYTF. Written as DNA, the CDR3 is TGCGCCAGCAGCCCCCGGGGAGGGGGTAACTATGGCTACACCTTC.

The chain uses TRBV5-1 and TRBJ2-7, with 7 positions matching TRBD1. The V segment lost 4 bases and the J segment 10 bases; nucleotides outside the gene matches: 5. The CDR3 covers 11 residues. Germline lookup yields CDR1 SGHRS and CDR2 YFSETQ. CDR3 sequence reads: CASSLDRDQYF. CDR3 bases: TGCGCCAGCAGCCTCGACAGGGACCAGTACTTC.